This T cell receptor (beta chain) was retrieved from a study of T cell repertoires in cytomegalovirus infection. Study overall: HLA-B-restricted CMV epitopes that are well studied were used alongside recently identified HLA-C-restricted ones. Evidence of both CMV infection and a matching HLA type came from public TCR beta signatures. Findings and caveats of the study: The ex vivo response showed dominance by HLA-C-restricted CMV-specific TCR beta clonotypes. Cumulated frequencies of public TCR beta families served to identify carriers of CMV plus the relevant HLA.

On this clonotype itself: The antigen is not known.

Each CDR3 protein is one row after TCRdb ran MiXCR on the reads. The table has 71,000 or so distinct CDR3 sequences, 20% seen once; the top ten hold about 63%. The V and J ends lost 6 bases and 4 bases respectively, with 9 bases between them. This CDR3 has 12 amino acids. The sequence was collected from a human donor in good health (CMV status not recorded). Some clones in this sample may be carry-over from other donors' samples. This sequence joins TRBV12-3 or TRBV12-4 and TRBJ1-1; D uncertain. The source was CD8+ T cells from cultured PBMCs, collected from culture after CMV antigen stimulation. CDR3 sequence reads: CASSHSGTEAFF. The CDR3 DNA reads TGTGCCAGCAGCCACAGTGGCACTGAAGCTTTCTTT.